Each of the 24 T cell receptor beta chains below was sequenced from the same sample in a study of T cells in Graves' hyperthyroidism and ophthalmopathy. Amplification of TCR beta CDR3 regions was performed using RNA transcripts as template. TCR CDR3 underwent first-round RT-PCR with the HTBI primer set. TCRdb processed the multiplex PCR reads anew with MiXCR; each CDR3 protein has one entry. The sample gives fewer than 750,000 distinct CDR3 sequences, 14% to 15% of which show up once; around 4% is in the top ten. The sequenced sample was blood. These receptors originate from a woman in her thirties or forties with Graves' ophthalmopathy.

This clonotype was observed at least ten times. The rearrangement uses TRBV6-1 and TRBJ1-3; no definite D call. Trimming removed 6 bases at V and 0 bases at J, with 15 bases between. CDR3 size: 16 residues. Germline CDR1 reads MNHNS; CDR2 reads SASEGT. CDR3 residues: CASRPDGGRSGNTIYF. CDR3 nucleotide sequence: TGTGCCAGCAGACCCGACGGTGGACGCTCTGGAAACACCATATATTTT.

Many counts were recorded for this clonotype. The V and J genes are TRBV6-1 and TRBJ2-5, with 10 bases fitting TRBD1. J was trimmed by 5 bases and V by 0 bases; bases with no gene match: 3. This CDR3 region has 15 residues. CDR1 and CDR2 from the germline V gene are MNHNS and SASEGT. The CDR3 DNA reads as TGTGCCAGCAGTGAAGCGACAGGGGGCGGCGAGACCCAGTACTTC. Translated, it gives CASSEATGGGETQYF.

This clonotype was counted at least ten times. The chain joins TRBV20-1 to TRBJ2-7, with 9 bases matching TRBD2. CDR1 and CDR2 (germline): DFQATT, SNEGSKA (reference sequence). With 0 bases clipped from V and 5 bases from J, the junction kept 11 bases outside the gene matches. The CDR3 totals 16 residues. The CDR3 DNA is TGCAGTGCTAGAGATCAGGGTAGCGGGAGACGCCACGAGCAGTACTTC. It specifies CSARDQGSGRRHEQYF.

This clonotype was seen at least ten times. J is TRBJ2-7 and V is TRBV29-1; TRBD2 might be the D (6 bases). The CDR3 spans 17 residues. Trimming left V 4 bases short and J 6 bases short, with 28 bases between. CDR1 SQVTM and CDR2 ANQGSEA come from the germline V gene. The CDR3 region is CSVAPRSGVKGTFEQYF. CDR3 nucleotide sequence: TGCAGCGTTGCGCCCCGGTCGGGAGTGAAGGGTACCTTCGAGCAGTACTTC.

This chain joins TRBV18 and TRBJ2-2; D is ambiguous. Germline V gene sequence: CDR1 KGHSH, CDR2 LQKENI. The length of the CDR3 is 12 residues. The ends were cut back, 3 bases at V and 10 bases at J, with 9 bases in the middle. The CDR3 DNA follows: TGTGCCAGCTCACCCGAGGCAGAGGAGCTGTTTTTT. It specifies CASSPEAEELFF. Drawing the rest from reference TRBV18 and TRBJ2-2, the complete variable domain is NAGVMQNPRHLVRRRGQEARLRCSPMKGHSHVYWYRQLPEEGLKFMVYLQKENIIDESGMPKERFSAEFPKEGPSILRIQQVVRGDSAAYFCASSPEAEELFFGEGSRLTVL.

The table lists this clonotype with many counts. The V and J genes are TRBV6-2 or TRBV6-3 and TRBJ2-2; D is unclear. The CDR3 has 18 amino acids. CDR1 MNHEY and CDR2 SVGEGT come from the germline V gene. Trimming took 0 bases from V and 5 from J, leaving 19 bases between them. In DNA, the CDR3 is TGTGCCAGCAGTTACTCGACTGAAGGGCTGCTTGGGACCGGGGAGCTGTTTTTT. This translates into CASSYSTEGLLGTGELFF.

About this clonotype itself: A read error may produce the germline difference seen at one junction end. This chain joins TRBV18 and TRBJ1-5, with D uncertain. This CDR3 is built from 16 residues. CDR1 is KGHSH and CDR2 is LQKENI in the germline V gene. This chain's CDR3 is CASSLQNAVDGQPQHF. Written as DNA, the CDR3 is TGCGCCAGCTCACTTCAAAATGCAGTCGACGGTCAGCCCCAGCATTTT.

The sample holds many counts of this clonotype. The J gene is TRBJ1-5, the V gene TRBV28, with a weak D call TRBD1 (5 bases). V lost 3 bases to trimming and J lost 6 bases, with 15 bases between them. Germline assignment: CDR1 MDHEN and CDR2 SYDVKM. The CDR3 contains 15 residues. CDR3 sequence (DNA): TGTGCCAGCAGTTTCCCGGGGGGGACGGGTCAGCCCCAGCATTTT. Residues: CASSFPGGTGQPQHF.

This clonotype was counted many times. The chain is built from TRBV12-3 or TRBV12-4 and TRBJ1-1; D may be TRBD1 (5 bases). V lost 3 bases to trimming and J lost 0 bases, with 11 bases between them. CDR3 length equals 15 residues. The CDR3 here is CASSFGWGMNTEAFF. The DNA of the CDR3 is TGTGCCAGCAGTTTTGGGTGGGGCATGAACACTGAAGCTTTCTTT.

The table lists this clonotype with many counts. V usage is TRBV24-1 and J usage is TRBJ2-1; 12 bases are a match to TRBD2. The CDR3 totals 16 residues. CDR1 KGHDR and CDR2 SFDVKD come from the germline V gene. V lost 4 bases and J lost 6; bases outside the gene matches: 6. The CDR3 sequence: CATSDLLAGGFNEQFF. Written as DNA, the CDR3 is TGTGCCACCAGTGACCTACTAGCGGGAGGATTCAATGAGCAGTTCTTC.

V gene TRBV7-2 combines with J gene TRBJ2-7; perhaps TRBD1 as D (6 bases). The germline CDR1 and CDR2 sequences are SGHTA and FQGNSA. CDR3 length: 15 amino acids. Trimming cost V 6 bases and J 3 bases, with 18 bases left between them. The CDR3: CASRNQPGHNYEQYF. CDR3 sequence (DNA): TGTGCCAGCAGAAACCAGCCGGGACACAACTACGAGCAGTACTTC.

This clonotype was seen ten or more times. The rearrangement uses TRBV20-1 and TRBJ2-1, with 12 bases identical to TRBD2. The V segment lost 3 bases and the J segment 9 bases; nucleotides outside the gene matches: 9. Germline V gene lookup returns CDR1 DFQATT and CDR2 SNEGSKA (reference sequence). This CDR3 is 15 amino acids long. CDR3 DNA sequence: TGCAGTGCTAGCCAGACGGGACTAGCGGGTTCTGAGCAGTTCTTC. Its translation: CSASQTGLAGSEQFF.

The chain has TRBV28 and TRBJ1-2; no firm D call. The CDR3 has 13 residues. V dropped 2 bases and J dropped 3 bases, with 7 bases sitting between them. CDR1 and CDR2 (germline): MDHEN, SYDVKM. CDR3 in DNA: TGTGCCAGCAGTTTAACATCCTACTATGGCTACACCTTC. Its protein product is CASSLTSYYGYTF.

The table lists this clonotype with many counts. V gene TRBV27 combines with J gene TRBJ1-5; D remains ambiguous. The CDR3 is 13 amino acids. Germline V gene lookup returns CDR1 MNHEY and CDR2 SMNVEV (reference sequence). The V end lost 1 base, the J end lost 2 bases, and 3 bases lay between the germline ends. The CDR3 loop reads CASSLWRNQPQHF. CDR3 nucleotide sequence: TGTGCCAGCAGTTTATGGCGCAATCAGCCCCAGCATTTT.

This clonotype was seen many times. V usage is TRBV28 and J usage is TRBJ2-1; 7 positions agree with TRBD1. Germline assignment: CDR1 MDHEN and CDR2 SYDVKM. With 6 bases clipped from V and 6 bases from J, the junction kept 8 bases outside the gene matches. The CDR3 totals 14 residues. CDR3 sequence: CASRSGTAINEQFF. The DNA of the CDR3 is TGTGCCAGCAGATCCGGGACAGCGATCAATGAGCAGTTCTTC. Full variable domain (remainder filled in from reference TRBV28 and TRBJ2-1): DVKVTQSSRYLVKRTGEKVFLECVQDMDHENMFWYRQDPGLGLRLIYFSYDVKMKEKGDIPEGYSVSREKKERFSLILESASTNQTSMYLCASRSGTAINEQFFGPGTRLTVL.

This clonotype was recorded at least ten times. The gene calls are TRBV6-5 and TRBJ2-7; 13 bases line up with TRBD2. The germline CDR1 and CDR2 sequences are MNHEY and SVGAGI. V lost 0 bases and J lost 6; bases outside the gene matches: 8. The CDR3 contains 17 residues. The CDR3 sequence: CASSYSGWTSGRGEQYF. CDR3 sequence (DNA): TGTGCCAGCAGTTACTCTGGGTGGACTAGCGGGAGAGGCGAGCAGTACTTC.

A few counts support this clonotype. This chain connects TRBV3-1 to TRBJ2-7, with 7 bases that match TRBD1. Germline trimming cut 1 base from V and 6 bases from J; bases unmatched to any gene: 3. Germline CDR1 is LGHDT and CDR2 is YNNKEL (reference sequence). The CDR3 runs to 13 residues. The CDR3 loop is CASSQVNRGEQYF. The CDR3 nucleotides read TGTGCCAGCAGCCAAGTAAACAGGGGCGAGCAGTACTTC.

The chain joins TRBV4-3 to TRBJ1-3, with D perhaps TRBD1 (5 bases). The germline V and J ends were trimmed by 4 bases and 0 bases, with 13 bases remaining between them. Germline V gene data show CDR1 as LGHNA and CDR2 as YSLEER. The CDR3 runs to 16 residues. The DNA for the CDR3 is TGCGCCAGCAGCCGATCATGGGACCACTCTGGAAACACCATATATTTT. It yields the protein CASSRSWDHSGNTIYF.

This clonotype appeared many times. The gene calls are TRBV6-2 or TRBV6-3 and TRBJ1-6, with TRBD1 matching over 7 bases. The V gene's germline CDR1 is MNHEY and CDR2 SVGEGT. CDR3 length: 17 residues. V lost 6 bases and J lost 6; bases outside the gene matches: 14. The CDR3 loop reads CASSGRGGLKINSPLHF. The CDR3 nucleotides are TGTGCCAGCAGCGGACGAGGGGGCCTAAAAATTAATTCACCCCTCCACTTT.

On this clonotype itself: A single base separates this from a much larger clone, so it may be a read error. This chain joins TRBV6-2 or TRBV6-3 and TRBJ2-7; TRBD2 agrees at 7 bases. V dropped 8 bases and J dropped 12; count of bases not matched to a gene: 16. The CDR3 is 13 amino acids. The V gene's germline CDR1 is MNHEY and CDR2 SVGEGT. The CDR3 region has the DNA TGTGCCAGCCGGGGTAGCGGGCCTCCTCGGCGGTACTTC. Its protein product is CASRGSGPPRRYF.

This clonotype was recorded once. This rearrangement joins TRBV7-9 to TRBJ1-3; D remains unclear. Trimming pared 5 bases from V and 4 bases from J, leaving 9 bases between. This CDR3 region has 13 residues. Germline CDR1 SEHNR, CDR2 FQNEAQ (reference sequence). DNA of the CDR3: TGTGCCAGCAGCCAATCAGTGGGAAACACCATATATTTT. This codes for CASSQSVGNTIYF.

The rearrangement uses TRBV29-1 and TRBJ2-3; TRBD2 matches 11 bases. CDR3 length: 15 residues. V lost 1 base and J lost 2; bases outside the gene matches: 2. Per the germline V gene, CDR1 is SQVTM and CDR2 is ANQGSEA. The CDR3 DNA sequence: TGCAGCGTTGAAGGACTAGCGGGACTCACAGATACGCAGTATTTT. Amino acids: CSVEGLAGLTDTQYF.

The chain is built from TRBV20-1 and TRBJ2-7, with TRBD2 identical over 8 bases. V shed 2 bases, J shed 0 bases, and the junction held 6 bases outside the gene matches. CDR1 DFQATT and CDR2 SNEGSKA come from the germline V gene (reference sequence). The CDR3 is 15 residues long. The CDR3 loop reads CSARNTSGSSYEQYF. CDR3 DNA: TGCAGTGCTAGAAATACCAGCGGGAGCTCCTACGAGCAGTACTTC.

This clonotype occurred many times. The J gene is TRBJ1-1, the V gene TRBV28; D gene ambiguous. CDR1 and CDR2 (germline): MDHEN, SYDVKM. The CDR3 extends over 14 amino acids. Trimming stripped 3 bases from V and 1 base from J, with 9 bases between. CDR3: CASSLIRQNTEAFF. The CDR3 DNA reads TGTGCCAGCAGTTTGATTCGGCAGAACACTGAAGCTTTCTTT.